This T cell receptor beta chain stems from a study of human T cells and chemical hapten exposure. Study context: DPC at 0.01% went onto the upper back in patch tests, read at 6 days.

Germline V gives CDR1 SGHVS, CDR2 FQNEAQ. The V end was cut by 1 base, the J end by 4 bases, with 11 bases between. The CDR3 has 14 amino acids. Time point in this sample: patch test 1, 2 weeks after DPC sensitization. The treatment was: therapeutic diphenylcyclopropenone sensitization with weekly scalp DPC. This clonotype was observed at least ten times. Per the original data handling: Across samples, TCR counts had a median of 95,638 and ranged from about 23,224 to 700,000. TCRdb fed the RACE reads into MiXCR, producing one record per CDR3 protein. Here the V and J calls rest on TCRdb's processing, not on the authors' analysis. The sample consists of just under 350,000 distinct CDR3 sequences, roughly 6.9% of them appearing once.

The TCR was taken from a woman aged 18-35 years with alopecia areata. Some clones in this sample may be carry-over from other donors' samples. Material: whole blood, obtained in connection with sensitization to the hapten diphenylcyclopropenone (DPC). The chain carries TRBV7-8 and TRBJ2-7; D unclear. This chain's CDR3 is CASSLEVQSYEQYF. In nucleotides, the CDR3 is TGTGCCAGCAGCTTAGAAGTACAGTCTTACGAGCAGTACTTC.